This T cell receptor (beta chain) was profiled in a study of cytomegalovirus exposure and HLA in healthy donors. Study-wide findings and caveats: Several of the most significant clusters appeared, in a later analysis, to be linked to common viral pathogens. The investigators catalogued 150 to 200 TCR beta chains as cytomegalovirus-associated. High sensitivity and specificity were reportedly achieved when the classifier diagnosed cytomegalovirus status.

PCR employed 60 Vbeta and 13 Jbeta primers. In the source study's methods: About 11 million shared chains were among the about 80 million unique TCR beta chains that a later analysis counted. Data came from immunoSEQ multiplex PCR; TCRdb stores just in-frame clones and leaves some out. From that table come the V and J calls and clone size; the DNA was used to work out D and trimming. The sample holds 150,000 or so clones; approximately 71% are singletons and the top ten take more than 9%. The CDR3 contains 13 residues. V was clipped by 5 bases and J by 7 bases, with 12 bases between them. The germline V gene encodes CDR1 SGHVS and CDR2 FQNEAQ. As concerns this clone: Its antigen is undetermined.

This rearrangement joins TRBV7-8 to TRBJ1-5; D gene ambiguous. Sample: PBMCs. The clonotype was recovered from a young man in good health and CMV-seropositive. The CDR3 DNA reads TGTGCCAGCAGCCCCCGACCGGGGCAGCCCCAGCATTTT. It yields the protein CASSPRPGQPQHF.